Presented here are 21 T cell receptor beta chains from one specimen sequenced in a study of blood T cell repertoires in COVID-19 (dated by TCRdb to 2018 to 2020). Library preparation employed the immunoSEQ multiplex PCR assay. TCRdb carries this immuneACCESS record with in-frame sequences only. Its versions omit some clonotypes, under half of them owing to an unresolved V gene in the studies checked, with the rest unexplained. In all, the sample holds approximately 320,000 clones, and nearly 90% of those were seen once. The ten biggest clones cover over 8.5% of the sample. Sequenced input: peripheral blood. The receptors were sampled from a woman in her thirties with COVID-19, enrolled during active disease.

The genes are TRBV18 and TRBJ1-1; D gene unclear. CDR1 is KGHSH and CDR2 is LQKENI in the germline V gene. V was trimmed by 4 bases and J by 0 bases, leaving 12 bases between them. The CDR3 loop spans 15 amino acids. CDR3 region: CASSQYSILNTEAFF. The DNA for the CDR3 is TGTGCCAGCTCACAATACAGCATCCTGAACACTGAAGCTTTCTTT.

The V call is TRBV5-6, the J call TRBJ2-7; D gene unclear. Trimming cost V 3 bases and J 7 bases, with 5 bases left between them. The CDR3 extends over 10 amino acids. CDR1 and CDR2 from the germline V gene are SGHDT and YYEEEE. The CDR3 bases are TGTGCCAGCAGCTCGCGGGAGCAGTACTTC. It yields the protein CASSSREQYF.

The rearrangement links TRBV9 to TRBJ1-2; D is perhaps TRBD1 (6 bases). CDR1 is SGDLS and CDR2 is YYNGEE in the germline V gene. Trimming removed 4 bases at V and 0 bases at J, with 19 bases between. CDR3 length: 17 amino acids. The CDR3 is CASSPHRERPANYGYTF. CDR3 nucleotides: TGTGCCAGCAGCCCTCACAGGGAGCGGCCGGCTAACTATGGCTACACCTTC.

This sequence joins TRBV19 and TRBJ2-1; the match to TRBD2 covers 8 bases. CDR1 is LNHDA, CDR2 SQIVND, per germline (reference sequence). J lost 9 bases, V lost 1 base, and 5 bases had no gene match. There are 14 residues in the CDR3. Here the CDR3 reads CASSIAGGPGEQFF. The CDR3 DNA follows: TGTGCCAGTAGTATAGCGGGGGGGCCTGGTGAGCAGTTCTTC.

This clone has ten or more counts. The V call is TRBV30, the J call TRBJ1-2; TRBD1 might be the D (6 bases). Germline assignment: CDR1 GTSNPN and CDR2 SVGIG (reference sequence). Trimming cost V 4 bases and J 4 bases, with 16 bases left between them. This CDR3 contains 14 residues. As DNA, the CDR3 is TGTGCCTGGACGTCAACAGGGCCGTCCTATGGCTACACCTTC. Protein sequence: CAWTSTGPSYGYTF.

This clone appeared a single time. The chain has TRBV15 and TRBJ2-7; TRBD2 aligns across 11 bases. This CDR3 has 15 residues. With V trimmed by 5 bases and J by 0 bases, 3 bases remained unmatched. Germline V gene lookup returns CDR1 LNHNV and CDR2 YYDKDF (reference sequence). The CDR3 DNA is TGTGCCACCAGCGTAACTAGCGGGGGCTCCTACGAGCAGTACTTC. Protein: CATSVTSGGSYEQYF.

The V and J genes are TRBV5-1 and TRBJ2-2; 8 nucleotides line up with TRBD1. The CDR3 is 15 residues long. Germline V gene lookup returns CDR1 SGHRS and CDR2 YFSETQ. V lost 3 bases and J lost 1; bases outside the gene matches: 2. CDR3 region: CASSYTGGNTGELFF. CDR3 nucleotides: TGCGCCAGCAGCTATACAGGGGGGAACACCGGGGAGCTGTTTTTT.

The chain carries TRBV13 and TRBJ2-5, with TRBD2 identical over 8 bases. The germline gives CDR1 PRHDT, CDR2 FYEKMQ (reference sequence). This CDR3 region has 12 residues. The V gene end was trimmed by 0 bases and the J gene end by 13 bases; junction bases not matched to a gene: 4. CDR3 amino acids: CASSLGRGGPYF. The CDR3 bases are TGTGCCAGCAGCTTAGGCCGGGGGGGTCCGTACTTC.

V and J are TRBV7-2 and TRBJ2-3; 7 positions agree with TRBD2. V lost 3 bases to trimming and J lost 0 bases; unmatched junction nucleotides: 6. Germline lookup yields CDR1 SGHTA and CDR2 FQGNSA. The length of the CDR3 is 16 residues. CDR3 DNA: TGTGCCAGCAGCTTCGGGGGGACCACTAGCACAGATACGCAGTATTTT. Its translation: CASSFGGTTSTDTQYF. Together with reference TRBV7-2 and TRBJ2-3, the CDR3 gives the full variable domain: GAGVSQSPSNKVTEKGKDVELRCDPISGHTALYWYRQSLGQGLEFLIYFQGNSAPDKSGLPSDRFSAERTGGSVSTLTIQRTQQEDSAVYLCASSFGGTTSTDTQYFGPGTRLTVL.

The gene calls are TRBV19 and TRBJ1-1; 8 bases map to TRBD1. This CDR3 spans 13 amino acids. Looked up from germline, CDR1 is LNHDA and CDR2 is SQIVND (reference sequence). Trimming took 7 bases from V and 9 from J; bases not matched to a gene: 10. CDR3 bases: TGTGCCAGTATCCCTGGACAGGGCCTGCAAGCTTTCTTT. Translated: CASIPGQGLQAFF.

The chain joins TRBV6-8 to TRBJ2-7; tentatively, D is TRBD2 (5 bases). V was shortened by 6 bases and J by 1 base, with 19 bases between the two germline ends. The CDR3 contains 16 residues. CDR1 is MNHGY and CDR2 is SAAAGT in the germline V gene. The CDR3 bases are TGTGCCAGCAGGATAGGGCAGCGGTCTGTTTCCTACGAGCAGTACTTC. It translates to CASRIGQRSVSYEQYF.

This clone was counted only a few times. The chain combines TRBV7-9 with TRBJ1-1; D not resolved. CDR1 and CDR2 from the germline V gene are SEHNR and FQNEAQ (reference sequence). The CDR3 spans 14 residues. The V end was cut by 7 bases, the J end by 1 base, with 13 bases between. The CDR3 sequence is CASTLLVPNTEAFF. The CDR3 DNA reads TGTGCCAGCACCCTGCTAGTTCCGAACACTGAAGCTTTCTTT. The full variable domain, its missing parts supplied by reference TRBV7-9 and TRBJ1-1, is DTGVSQNPRHKITKRGQNVTFRCDPISEHNRLYWYRQTLGQGPEFLTYFQNEAQLEKSRLLSDRFSAERPKGSFSTLEIQRTEQGDSAMYLCASTLLVPNTEAFFGQGTRLTVV.

This chain links TRBV27 with TRBJ1-1; D is unresolved. The CDR3 is 14 amino acids. V lost 3 bases to trimming and J lost 1 base, with 9 bases between them. Germline V gene data show CDR1 as MNHEY and CDR2 as SMNVEV (reference sequence). The DNA of the CDR3 is TGTGCCAGCAGTTTGGGCAGTTCGAACACTGAAGCTTTCTTT. It is translated as CASSLGSSNTEAFF.

This rearrangement joins TRBV7-9 to TRBJ1-2, with D possibly matching TRBD1 (6 bases). Trimming removed 5 bases at V and 0 bases at J, with 16 bases between. The CDR3 is 16 amino acids. Germline V gene lookup returns CDR1 SEHNR and CDR2 FQNEAQ (reference sequence). The CDR3 reads CASSPGQNLANYGYTF. The DNA for the CDR3 is TGTGCCAGCAGCCCCGGACAGAACCTAGCTAACTATGGCTACACCTTC.

The chain combines TRBV5-4 with TRBJ1-4, with TRBD1 matching 7 bases. This CDR3 comprises 14 residues. Germline values: CDR1 SGHNT, CDR2 YYREEE (reference sequence). With V trimmed by 2 bases and J by 3 bases, 1 base remained unmatched. CDR3 DNA: TGTGCCAGCAGCTTCGGGACAGCTAATGAAAAACTGTTTTTT. Protein product: CASSFGTANEKLFF.

The chain combines TRBV19 with TRBJ1-4; D unresolved. V lost 10 bases to trimming and J lost 10 bases, with 22 bases between them. Germline values: CDR1 LNHDA, CDR2 SQIVND (reference sequence). The CDR3 is 14 residues long. The CDR3, as DNA: TGTGCCACTTACCAGACCGGATCTAGTGGAAAACTGTTTTTT. This gives the protein CATYQTGSSGKLFF.

The chain carries TRBV7-8 and TRBJ1-4; D ambiguous. The V end was cut by 8 bases, the J end by 4 bases, with 11 bases between. Germline V CDR1 and CDR2: SGHVS, FQNEAQ. The CDR3 totals 13 residues. The CDR3 protein is CASGEIYNEKLFF. CDR3 DNA: TGTGCCAGCGGAGAGATTTATAATGAAAAACTGTTTTTT.

The chain uses TRBV6-5 and TRBJ1-1; 10 bases agree with TRBD1. Unmatched junction bases numbered 8, after V lost 6 bases and J lost 7 bases. The CDR3 consists of 14 residues. CDR1 MNHEY and CDR2 SVGAGI come from the germline V gene. Here the CDR3 DNA reads TGTGCCAGCAGCGACTTCCGGGACAGGGGTGAAGCTTTCTTT. Protein: CASSDFRDRGEAFF.

This clone was detected only a few times. The chain recombines TRBV6-2 or TRBV6-3 with TRBJ2-7, with TRBD1 matching over 7 bases. Trimming at V came to 6 bases and at J to 2 bases, leaving 13 bases not matched to a gene. The CDR3 runs 16 residues. Germline loops: CDR1 MNHEY, CDR2 SVGEGT. The CDR3 bases are TGTGCCAGCAGCCCGCTGATTGGGACAGAAGCCTACGAGCAGTACTTC. Translating it yields CASSPLIGTEAYEQYF.

J is TRBJ2-4 and V is TRBV7-2; a weak D match, TRBD1 (7 bases). This CDR3 is built from 15 residues. V lost 3 bases and J lost 9, with 18 bases in between. Germline V gives CDR1 SGHTA, CDR2 FQGNSA. The CDR3 bases are TGTGCCAGCAGCTTGGAGGGGGCGCTGACGGCCATTCAGTACTTC. This encodes CASSLEGALTAIQYF.

The V gene is TRBV5-1, the J gene TRBJ1-1; 9 bases align to TRBD1. This CDR3 is 14 amino acids long. V lost 3 bases and J lost 8; bases outside the gene matches: 8. Per germline, CDR1 SGHRS and CDR2 YFSETQ. This CDR3 reads CASSSQGASKEAFF. CDR3 DNA sequence: TGCGCCAGCAGCTCACAGGGGGCGTCCAAAGAAGCTTTCTTT.